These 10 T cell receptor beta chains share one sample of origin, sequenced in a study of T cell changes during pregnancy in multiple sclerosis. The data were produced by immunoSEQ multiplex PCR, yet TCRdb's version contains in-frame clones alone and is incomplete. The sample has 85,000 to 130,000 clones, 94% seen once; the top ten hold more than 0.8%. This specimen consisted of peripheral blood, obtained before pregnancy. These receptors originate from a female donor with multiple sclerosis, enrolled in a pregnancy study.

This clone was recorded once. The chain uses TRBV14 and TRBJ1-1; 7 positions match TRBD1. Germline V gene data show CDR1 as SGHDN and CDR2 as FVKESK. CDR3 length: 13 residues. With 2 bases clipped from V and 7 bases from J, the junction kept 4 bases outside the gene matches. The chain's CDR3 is CASSQSRTGEAFF. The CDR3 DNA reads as TGTGCCAGCAGCCAATCCCGGACAGGTGAAGCTTTCTTT.

In nucleotides, the CDR3 is TGCGCCAGCAGCTTGGTTTCGGGGGTGAACACCGGGGAGCTGTTTTTT. This codes for CASSLVSGVNTGELFF. The gene calls are TRBV5-1 and TRBJ2-2; D is perhaps TRBD2 (6 bases). Trimming took off 0 bases at V and 1 base at J, with 10 bases between the two ends. CDR3 length: 16 amino acids. Germline CDR1 reads SGHRS; CDR2 reads YFSETQ.

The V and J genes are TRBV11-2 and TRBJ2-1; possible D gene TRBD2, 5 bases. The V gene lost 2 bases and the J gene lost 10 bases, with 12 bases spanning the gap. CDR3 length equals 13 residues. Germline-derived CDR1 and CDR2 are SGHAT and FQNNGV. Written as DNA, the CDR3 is TGTGCCAGCAGCTTATCCGGAGGTTACGAGCAGTTCTTC. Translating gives CASSLSGGYEQFF. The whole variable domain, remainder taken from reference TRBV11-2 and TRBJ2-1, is EAGVAQSPRYKIIEKRQSVAFWCNPISGHATLYWYQQILGQGPKLLIQFQNNGVVDDSQLPKDRFSAERLKGVDSTLKIQPAKLEDSAVYLCASSLSGGYEQFFGPGTRLTVL.

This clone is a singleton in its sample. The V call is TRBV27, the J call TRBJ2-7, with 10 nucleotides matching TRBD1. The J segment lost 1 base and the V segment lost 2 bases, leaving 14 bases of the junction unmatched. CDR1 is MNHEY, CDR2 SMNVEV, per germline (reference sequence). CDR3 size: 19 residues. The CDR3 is CASSLKGTGAILGSYEQYF. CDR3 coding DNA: TGTGCCAGCAGTTTAAAGGGGACAGGGGCCATCCTTGGATCCTACGAGCAGTACTTC.

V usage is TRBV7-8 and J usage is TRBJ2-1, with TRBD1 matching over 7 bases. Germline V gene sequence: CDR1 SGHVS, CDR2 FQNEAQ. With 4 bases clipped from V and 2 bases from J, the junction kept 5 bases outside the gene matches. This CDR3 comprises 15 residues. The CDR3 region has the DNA TGTGCCAGCAGCTCCCGGGACAGTACCTACAATGAGCAGTTCTTC. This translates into CASSSRDSTYNEQFF.

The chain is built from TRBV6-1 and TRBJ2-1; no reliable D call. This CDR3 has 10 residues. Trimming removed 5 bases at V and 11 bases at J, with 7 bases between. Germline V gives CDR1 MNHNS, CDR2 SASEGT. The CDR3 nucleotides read TGTGCCAGCAGTTTAAAGCAGCAGTTCTTC. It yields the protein CASSLKQQFF.

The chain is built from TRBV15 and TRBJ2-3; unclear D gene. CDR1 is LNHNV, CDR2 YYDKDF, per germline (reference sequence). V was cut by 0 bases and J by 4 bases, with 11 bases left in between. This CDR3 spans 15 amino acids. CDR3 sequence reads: CATSRESRFSDTQYF. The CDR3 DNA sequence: TGTGCCACCAGCAGAGAATCCAGGTTCTCAGATACGCAGTATTTT.

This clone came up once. In nucleotides, the CDR3 is TGTGCCAGCAGTCCTAACCGAGGCACTGAAGCTTTCTTT. It encodes CASSPNRGTEAFF. V is TRBV27 and J is TRBJ1-1; D uncertain. Germline loops: CDR1 MNHEY, CDR2 SMNVEV (reference sequence). This CDR3 spans 13 amino acids. V lost 5 bases, J lost 4 bases, and 11 bases lay in between.

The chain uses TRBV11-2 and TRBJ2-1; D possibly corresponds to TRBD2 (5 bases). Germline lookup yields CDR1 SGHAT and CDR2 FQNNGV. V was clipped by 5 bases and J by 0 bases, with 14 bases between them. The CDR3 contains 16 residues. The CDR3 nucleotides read TGTGCCAGCAGCCCCCCACTGGGGAGCTCCTACAATGAGCAGTTCTTC. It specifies CASSPPLGSSYNEQFF.

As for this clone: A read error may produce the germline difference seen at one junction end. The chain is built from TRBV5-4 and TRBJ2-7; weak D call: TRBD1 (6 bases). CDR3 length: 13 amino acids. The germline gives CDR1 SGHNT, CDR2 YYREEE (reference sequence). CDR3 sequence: CASSLDRGGEQYF. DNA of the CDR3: TGTGCCAGCAGTTTGGACCGAGGGGGTGAGCAGTACTTC.